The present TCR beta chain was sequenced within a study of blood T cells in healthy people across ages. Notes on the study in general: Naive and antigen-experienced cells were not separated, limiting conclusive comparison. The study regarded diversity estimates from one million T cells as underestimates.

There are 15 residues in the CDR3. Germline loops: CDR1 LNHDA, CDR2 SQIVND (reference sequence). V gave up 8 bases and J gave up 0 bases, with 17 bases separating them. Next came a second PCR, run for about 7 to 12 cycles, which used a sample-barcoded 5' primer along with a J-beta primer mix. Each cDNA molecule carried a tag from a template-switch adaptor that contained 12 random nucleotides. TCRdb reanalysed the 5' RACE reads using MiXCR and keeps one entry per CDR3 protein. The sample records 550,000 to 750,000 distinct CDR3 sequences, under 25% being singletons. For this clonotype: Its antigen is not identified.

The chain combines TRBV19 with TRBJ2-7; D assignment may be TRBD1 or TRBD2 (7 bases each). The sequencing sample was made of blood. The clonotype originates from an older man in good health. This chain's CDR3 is CASAAGAGGSYEQYF. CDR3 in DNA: TGTGCCAGTGCGGCGGGGGCAGGGGGCTCCTACGAGCAGTACTTC.